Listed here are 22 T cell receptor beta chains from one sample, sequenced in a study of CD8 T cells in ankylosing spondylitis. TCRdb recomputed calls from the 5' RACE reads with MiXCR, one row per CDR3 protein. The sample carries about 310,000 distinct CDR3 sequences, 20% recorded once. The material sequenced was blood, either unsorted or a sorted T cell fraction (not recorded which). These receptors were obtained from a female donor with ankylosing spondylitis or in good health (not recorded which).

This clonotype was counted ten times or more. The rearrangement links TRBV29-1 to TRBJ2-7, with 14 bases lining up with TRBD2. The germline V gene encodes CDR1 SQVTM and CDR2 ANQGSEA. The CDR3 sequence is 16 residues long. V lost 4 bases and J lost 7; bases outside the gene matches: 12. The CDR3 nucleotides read TGCAGCGTTGGACTAGCGGGAGGGCCAAAGAGCGGAGAGCAGTACTTC. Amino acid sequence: CSVGLAGGPKSGEQYF.

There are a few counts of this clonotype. CDR3 amino acids: CASSRDMAYEQYF. CDR3 coding DNA: TGTGCCAGCAGCCGGGACATGGCCTACGAGCAGTACTTC. The rearrangement links TRBV28 to TRBJ2-7; D might be TRBD1 (6 bases). Germline values: CDR1 MDHEN, CDR2 SYDVKM. V was pared by 6 bases and J by 2 bases, with 11 bases between. The CDR3 loop spans 13 amino acids.

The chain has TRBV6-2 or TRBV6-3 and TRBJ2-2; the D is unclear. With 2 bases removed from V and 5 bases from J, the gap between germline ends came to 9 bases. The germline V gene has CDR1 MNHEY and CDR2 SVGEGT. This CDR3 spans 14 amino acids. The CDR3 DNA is TGTGCCAGCAGTTACCATCCCGGGACCGGGGAGCTGTTTTTT. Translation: CASSYHPGTGELFF.

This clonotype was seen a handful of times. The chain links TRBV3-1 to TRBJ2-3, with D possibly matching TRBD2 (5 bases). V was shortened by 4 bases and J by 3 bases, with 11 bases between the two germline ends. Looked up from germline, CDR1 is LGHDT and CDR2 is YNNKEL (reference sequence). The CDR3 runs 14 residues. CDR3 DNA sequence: TGTGCCAGCAGCCCTGCGACGGGGACAGATACGCAGTATTTT. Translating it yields CASSPATGTDTQYF.

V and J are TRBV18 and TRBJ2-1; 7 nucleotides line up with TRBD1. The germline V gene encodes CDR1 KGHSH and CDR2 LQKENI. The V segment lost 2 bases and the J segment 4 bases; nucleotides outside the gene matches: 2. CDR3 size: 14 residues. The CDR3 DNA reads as TGTGCCAGCTCACCATTGGGACAGTACAATGAGCAGTTCTTC. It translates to CASSPLGQYNEQFF.

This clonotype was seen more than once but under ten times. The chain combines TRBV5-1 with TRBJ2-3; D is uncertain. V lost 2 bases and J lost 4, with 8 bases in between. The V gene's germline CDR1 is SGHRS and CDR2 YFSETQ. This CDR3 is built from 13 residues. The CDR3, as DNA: TGCGCCAGCAGCTTCGATCGCGCAGATACGCAGTATTTT. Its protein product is CASSFDRADTQYF.

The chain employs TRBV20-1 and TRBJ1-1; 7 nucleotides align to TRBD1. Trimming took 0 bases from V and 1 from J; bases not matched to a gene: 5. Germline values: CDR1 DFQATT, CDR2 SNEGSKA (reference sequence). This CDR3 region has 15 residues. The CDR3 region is CSARDPGQANTEAFF. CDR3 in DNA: TGCAGTGCTAGAGACCCCGGACAGGCGAACACTGAAGCTTTCTTT.

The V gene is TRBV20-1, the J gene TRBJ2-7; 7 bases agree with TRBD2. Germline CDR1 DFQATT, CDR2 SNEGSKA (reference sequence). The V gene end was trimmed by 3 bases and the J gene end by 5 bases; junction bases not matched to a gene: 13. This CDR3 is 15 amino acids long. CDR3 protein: CSARSQEGGIHEQYF. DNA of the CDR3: TGCAGTGCTAGGAGTCAAGAGGGAGGGATCCACGAGCAGTACTTC.

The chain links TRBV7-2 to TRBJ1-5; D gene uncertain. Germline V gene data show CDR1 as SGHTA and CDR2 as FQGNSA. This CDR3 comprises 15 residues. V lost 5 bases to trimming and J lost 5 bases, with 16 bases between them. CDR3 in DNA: TGTGCCAGCAGCGTTCCAGGAAGCGCTGATCAGCCCCAGCATTTT. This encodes CASSVPGSADQPQHF.

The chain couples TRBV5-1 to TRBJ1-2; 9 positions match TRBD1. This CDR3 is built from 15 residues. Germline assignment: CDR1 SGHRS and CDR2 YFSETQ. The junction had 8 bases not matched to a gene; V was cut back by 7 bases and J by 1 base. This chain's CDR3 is CASHTGGQGNYGYTF. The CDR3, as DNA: TGCGCCAGCCACACCGGGGGACAGGGTAACTATGGCTACACCTTC.

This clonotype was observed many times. DNA of the CDR3: TGTGCCATCAGGGGGACAGGGTACCAAGAGACCCAGTACTTC. It translates to CAIRGTGYQETQYF. This sequence joins TRBV10-3 and TRBJ2-5; 9 bases map to TRBD1. Germline CDR1 is ENHRY and CDR2 is SYGVKD. V lost 6 bases, J lost 0 bases, and 2 bases stayed unmatched. The CDR3 has 14 residues.

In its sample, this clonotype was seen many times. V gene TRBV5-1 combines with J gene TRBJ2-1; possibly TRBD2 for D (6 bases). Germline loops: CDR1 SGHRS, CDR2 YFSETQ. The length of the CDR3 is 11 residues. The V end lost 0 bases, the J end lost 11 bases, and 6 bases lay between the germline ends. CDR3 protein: CASSLGGKQFF. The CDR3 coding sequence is TGCGCCAGCAGCTTGGGCGGGAAGCAGTTCTTC.

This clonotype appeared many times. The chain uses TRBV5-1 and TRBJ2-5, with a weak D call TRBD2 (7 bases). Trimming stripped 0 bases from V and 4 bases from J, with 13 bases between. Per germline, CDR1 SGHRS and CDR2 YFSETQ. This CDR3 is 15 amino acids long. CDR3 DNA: TGCGCCAGCAGCTTGGAGCCAGGGGAGGGAGAGACCCAGTACTTC. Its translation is CASSLEPGEGETQYF. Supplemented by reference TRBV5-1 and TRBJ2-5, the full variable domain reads KAGVTQTPRYLIKTRGQQVTLSCSPISGHRSVSWYQQTPGQGLQFLFEYFSETQRNKGNFPGRFSGRQFSNSRSEMNVSTLELGDSALYLCASSLEPGEGETQYFGPGTRLLVL.

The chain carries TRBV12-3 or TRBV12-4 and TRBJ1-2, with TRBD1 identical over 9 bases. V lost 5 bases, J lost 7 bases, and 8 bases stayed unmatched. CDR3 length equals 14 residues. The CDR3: CASSTWTGEAGYTF. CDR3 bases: TGTGCCAGCAGTACCTGGACAGGGGAGGCTGGCTACACCTTC.

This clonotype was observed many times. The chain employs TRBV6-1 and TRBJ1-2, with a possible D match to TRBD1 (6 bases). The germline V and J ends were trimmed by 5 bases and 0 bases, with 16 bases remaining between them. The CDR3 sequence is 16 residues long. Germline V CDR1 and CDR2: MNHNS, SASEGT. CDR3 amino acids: CASSPVTGTPNYGYTF. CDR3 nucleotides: TGTGCCAGCAGTCCCGTAACAGGGACTCCTAACTATGGCTACACCTTC.

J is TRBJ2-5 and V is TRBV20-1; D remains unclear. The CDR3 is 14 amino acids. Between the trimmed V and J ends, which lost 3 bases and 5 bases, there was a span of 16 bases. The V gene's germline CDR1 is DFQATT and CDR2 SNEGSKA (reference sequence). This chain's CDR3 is CSARASNLGETQYF. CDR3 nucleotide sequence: TGCAGTGCTAGGGCGTCAAATCTAGGGGAGACCCAGTACTTC.

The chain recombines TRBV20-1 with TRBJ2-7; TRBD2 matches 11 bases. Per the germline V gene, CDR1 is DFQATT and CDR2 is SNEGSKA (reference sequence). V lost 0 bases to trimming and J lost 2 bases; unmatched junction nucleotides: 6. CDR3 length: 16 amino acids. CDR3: CSARDASGRYTYEQYF. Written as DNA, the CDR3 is TGCAGTGCTAGAGATGCTAGCGGGAGGTACACCTACGAGCAGTACTTC.

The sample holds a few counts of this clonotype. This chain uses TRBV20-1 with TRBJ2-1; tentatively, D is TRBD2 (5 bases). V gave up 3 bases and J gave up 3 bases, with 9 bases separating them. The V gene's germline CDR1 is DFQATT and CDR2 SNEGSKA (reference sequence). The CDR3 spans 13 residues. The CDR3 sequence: CSASPSHYNEQFF. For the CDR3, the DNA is TGCAGTGCTAGCCCTAGCCACTACAATGAGCAGTTCTTC.

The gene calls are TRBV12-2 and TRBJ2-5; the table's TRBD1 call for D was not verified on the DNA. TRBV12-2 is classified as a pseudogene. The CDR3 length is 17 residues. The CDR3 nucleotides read TGTGCAAGTCGCTTAGCGAAAGCGGAGGCACGGGACGAGACCCAGTACTTC. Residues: CASRLAKAEARDETQYF.

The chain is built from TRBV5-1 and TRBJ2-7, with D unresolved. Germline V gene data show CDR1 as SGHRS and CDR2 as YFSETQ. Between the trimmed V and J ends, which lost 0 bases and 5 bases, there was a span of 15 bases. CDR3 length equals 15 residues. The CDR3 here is CASSLVAGVINEQYF. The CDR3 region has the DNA TGCGCCAGCAGCTTGGTAGCAGGCGTAATCAACGAGCAGTACTTC.

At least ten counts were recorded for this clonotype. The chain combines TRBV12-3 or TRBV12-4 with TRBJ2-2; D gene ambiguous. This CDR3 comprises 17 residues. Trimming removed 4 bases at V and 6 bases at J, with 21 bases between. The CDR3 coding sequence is TGTGCCAGCAGTTCAGTCCCCGCCGCCGGGTCGGCCGGGGAGCTGTTTTTT. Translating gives CASSSVPAAGSAGELFF.

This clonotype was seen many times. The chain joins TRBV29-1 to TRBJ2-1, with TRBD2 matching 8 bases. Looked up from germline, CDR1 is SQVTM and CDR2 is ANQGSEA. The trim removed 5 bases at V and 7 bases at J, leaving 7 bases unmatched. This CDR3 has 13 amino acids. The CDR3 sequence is CSVLGLDGNEQFF. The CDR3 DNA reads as TGCAGCGTTCTGGGACTAGACGGAAATGAGCAGTTCTTC.